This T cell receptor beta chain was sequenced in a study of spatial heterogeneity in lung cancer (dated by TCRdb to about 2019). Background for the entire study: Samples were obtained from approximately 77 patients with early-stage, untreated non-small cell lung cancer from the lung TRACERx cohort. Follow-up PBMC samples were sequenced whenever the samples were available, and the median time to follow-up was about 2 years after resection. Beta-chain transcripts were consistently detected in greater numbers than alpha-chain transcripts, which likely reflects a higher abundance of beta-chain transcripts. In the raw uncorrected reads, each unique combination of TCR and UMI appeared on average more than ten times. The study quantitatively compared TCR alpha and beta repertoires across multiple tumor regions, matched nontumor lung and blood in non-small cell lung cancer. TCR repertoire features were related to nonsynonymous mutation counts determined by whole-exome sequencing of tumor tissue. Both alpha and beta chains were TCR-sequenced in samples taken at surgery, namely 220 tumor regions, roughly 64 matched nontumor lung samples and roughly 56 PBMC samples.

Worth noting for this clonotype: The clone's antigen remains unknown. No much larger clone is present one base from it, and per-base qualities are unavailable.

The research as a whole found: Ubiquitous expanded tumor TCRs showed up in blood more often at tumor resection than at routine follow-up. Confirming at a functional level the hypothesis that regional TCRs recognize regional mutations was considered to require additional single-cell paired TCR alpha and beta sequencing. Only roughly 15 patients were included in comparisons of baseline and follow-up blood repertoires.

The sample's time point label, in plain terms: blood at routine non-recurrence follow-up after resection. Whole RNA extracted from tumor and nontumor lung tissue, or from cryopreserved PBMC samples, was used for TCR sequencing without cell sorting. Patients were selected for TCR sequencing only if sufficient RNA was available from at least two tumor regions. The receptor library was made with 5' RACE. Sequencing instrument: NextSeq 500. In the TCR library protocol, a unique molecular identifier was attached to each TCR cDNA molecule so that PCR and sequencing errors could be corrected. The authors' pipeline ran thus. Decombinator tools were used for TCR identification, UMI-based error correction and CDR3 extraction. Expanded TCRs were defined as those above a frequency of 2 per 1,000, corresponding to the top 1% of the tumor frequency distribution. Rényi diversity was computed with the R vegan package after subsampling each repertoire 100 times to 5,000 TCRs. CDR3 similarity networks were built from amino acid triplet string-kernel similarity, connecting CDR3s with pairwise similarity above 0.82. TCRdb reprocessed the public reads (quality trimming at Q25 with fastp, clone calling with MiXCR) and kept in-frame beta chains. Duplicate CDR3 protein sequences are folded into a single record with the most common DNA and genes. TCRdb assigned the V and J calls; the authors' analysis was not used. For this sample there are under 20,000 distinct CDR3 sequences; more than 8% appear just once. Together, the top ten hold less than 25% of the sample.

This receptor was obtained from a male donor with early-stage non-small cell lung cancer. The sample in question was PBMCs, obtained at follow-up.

The DNA reads as follows: TGCGCCAGCTCCGGGACAGGGTCCACAGATACGCAGTATTTT. It translates as CASSGTGSTDTQYF. The rearrangement combines TRBV5-1 with TRBJ2-3, with 9 bases in between that match TRBD1. V has 7 bases trimmed and J has 2 bases trimmed; junction bases matching no gene number 5. The CDR3, cysteine through phenylalanine, is 14 amino acids long. Only CDR3 DNA is held: 42 bases, read in frame from base 1. The CDR1 and CDR2 encoded by the germline V gene are SGHRS and YFSETQ. The full variable domain, completed from the reference TRBV5-1 and TRBJ2-3 proteins outside the CDR3, reads KAGVTQTPRYLIKTRGQQVTLSCSPISGHRSVSWYQQTPGQGLQFLFEYFSETQRNKGNFPGRFSGRQFSNSRSEMNVSTLELGDSALYLCASSGTGSTDTQYFGPGTRLTVL.